This is a list of T cell receptor beta chains from one sample in a study of blood T cell repertoires in COVID-19. Clones were read by immunoSEQ multiplex PCR, and TCRdb kept only the in-frame ones, dropping some. This table has 140,000 to 150,000 clones, 87% appearing once. The sequenced sample consisted of PBMCs or T cells enriched from blood (not recorded which). The receptors were gathered from a man aged 55 to 70 who had recovered from COVID-19. CDR3s include the opening cysteine and the closing phenylalanine or tryptophan. D genes are given only for firm matches. Clone size appears in some rows only: once, few, many, or a class for an expanded clone.

. . TRBJ1-5 TRBV7-9 CASSLAGQGNQPQHF TGTGCCAGCAGCTTAGCAGGCCAGGGCAATCAGCCCCAGCATTTT
TRBD2 . TRBJ2-1 TRBV6-1 CASSGLQSSGRANEQFF TGTGCCAGCAGTGGACTTCAGTCTAGCGGGAGGGCGAATGAGCAGTTCTTC
TRBD1 . TRBJ1-2 TRBV5-1 CASSAGQGPYGYTF TGCGCCAGCAGCGCGGGACAGGGGCCCTATGGCTACACCTTC
TRBD2 . TRBJ2-1 TRBV28 CASSFERTSGYNEQFF TGTGCCAGCAGTTTCGAAAGGACTAGCGGCTACAATGAGCAGTTCTTC
TRBD1 . TRBJ2-7 TRBV18 CASSETTGVEQYF TGTGCCAGCTCGGAAACGACAGGGGTCGAGCAGTACTTC
. . TRBJ2-1 TRBV5-4 CASSIRTGGSNEQFF TGTGCCAGCAGCATCCGGACAGGAGGGTCCAATGAGCAGTTCTTC
. . TRBJ1-1 TRBV6-1 CASSEAYRRTEAFF TGTGCCAGCAGTGAAGCCTACAGGAGAACTGAAGCTTTCTTT
. few TRBJ1-5 TRBV30 CAWSVQNNQPQHF TGTGCCTGGAGTGTACAGAACAATCAGCCCCAGCATTTT
. few TRBJ2-1 TRBV2 CASMVSEQFF TGTGCCAGCATGGTCAGTGAGCAGTTCTTC
TRBD1 . TRBJ2-1 TRBV11-2 CASSPEGQGKNEQFF TGTGCCAGCAGCCCGGAGGGACAGGGGAAGAATGAGCAGTTCTTC
. . TRBJ2-7 TRBV7-9 CASSLIYEQYF TGTGCCAGCAGCCTAATCTACGAGCAGTACTTC
. . TRBJ2-5 TRBV4-1 CASSQPSTGGTQYF TGCGCCAGCAGCCAACCGTCAACCGGGGGGACCCAGTACTTC
TRBD1 . TRBJ1-6 TRBV28 CASSLGDRTNSPLHF TGTGCCAGCAGTCTTGGGGACAGGACCAATTCACCCCTCCACTTT
TRBD1 . TRBJ1-5 TRBV6-5 CASRSTGYNQPQHF TGTGCCAGCAGGTCGACAGGGTACAATCAGCCCCAGCATTTT
. many TRBJ2-7 TRBV27 CASSQDPGTAYEQYF TGTGCCAGCAGCCAAGATCCCGGGACTGCCTACGAGCAGTACTTC
TRBD2 once TRBJ2-4 TRBV15 CATSPRGVKNIQYF TGTGCCACCAGCCCCCGGGGGGTCAAAAACATTCAGTACTTC
TRBD1 few TRBJ1-5 TRBV2 CASRDRGLSNQPQHF TGTGCCAGCAGAGACAGGGGGCTTAGCAATCAGCCCCAGCATTTT
TRBD1 . TRBJ2-2 TRBV11-3 CASSPSGTGNTGELFF TGTGCCAGCAGCCCCTCCGGGACAGGGAACACCGGGGAGCTGTTTTTT
. . TRBJ2-2 TRBV3-1/TRBV3-2 CASSQDMGELFF TGTGCCAGCAGCCAAGATATGGGGGAGCTGTTTTTT
TRBD2 . TRBJ2-2 TRBV9 CASSAGLANTGELFF TGTGCCAGCAGCGCGGGACTAGCGAACACCGGGGAGCTGTTTTTT
. . TRBJ1-3 TRBV10-3 CAISGTGGTPNPGNTIYF TGTGCCATCAGTGGAACGGGGGGAACCCCGAACCCTGGAAACACCATATATTTT
TRBD2 . TRBJ2-1 TRBV5-1 CASCLASGGYNEQFF TGCGCCAGCTGTCTAGCGTCGGGGGGCTACAATGAGCAGTTCTTC
TRBD1 . TRBJ1-1 TRBV11-1 CASKMGLTGDTEAFF TGTGCCAGCAAAATGGGCCTGACAGGGGACACTGAAGCTTTCTTT
TRBD1 . TRBJ2-7 TRBV13 CASSLRGRLVSEQYF TGTGCCAGCAGCTTGAGGGGGCGCCTCGTTTCCGAGCAGTACTTC
TRBD1 . TRBJ2-7 TRBV6-5 CASSSFQGVHYEQYF TGTGCCAGCAGCTCCTTTCAGGGGGTCCACTACGAGCAGTACTTC
TRBD2 . TRBJ2-2 TRBV19 CASNGLAGITGELFF TGTGCCAGTAACGGACTAGCGGGTATAACCGGGGAGCTGTTTTTT
. . TRBJ1-1 TRBV2 CASSPTRGDTEAFF TGTGCCAGCAGTCCCACAAGGGGTGACACTGAAGCTTTCTTT
TRBD2 . TRBJ2-3 TRBV27 CASNRAGGYTDTQYF TGTGCCAGCAACCGAGCGGGGGGGTACACAGATACGCAGTATTTT
TRBD1 . TRBJ1-2 TRBV11-2 CASSSLTGGPVDYGYTF TGTGCCAGCAGCTCCCTGACAGGGGGACCTGTCGACTATGGCTACACCTTC
. . TRBJ2-1 TRBV9 CASSVGESSYNEQFF TGTGCCAGCAGCGTAGGAGAGTCATCCTACAATGAGCAGTTCTTC
. . TRBJ2-4 TRBV10-2 CASSESGTVILQYF TGCGCCAGCAGTGAGTCGGGGACTGTAATTCTTCAGTACTTC
TRBD2 . TRBJ2-5 TRBV4-2 CASSQGVAGGGETQYF TGTGCCAGCAGCCAAGGGGTGGCGGGAGGAGGCGAGACCCAGTACTTC
. once TRBJ1-5 TRBV5-6 CASSLGQGSNQPQHF TGTGCCAGCAGCCTTGGGCAGGGGAGCAATCAGCCCCAGCATTTT
. . TRBJ2-7 TRBV11-2 CASSLVAGLGEQYF TGTGCCAGCAGCTTAGTGGCAGGCCTGGGCGAGCAGTACTTC
TRBD1 . TRBJ1-1 TRBV3-1/TRBV3-2 CASTHRDRANTEAFF TGTGCCAGCACCCACCGGGACAGGGCGAACACTGAAGCTTTCTTT
. once TRBJ1-2 TRBV5-6 CASSLAGTDYGYTF TGTGCCAGCAGCTTGGCTGGGACTGACTATGGCTACACCTTC
. . TRBJ1-2 TRBV3-1/TRBV3-2 CASRPPWTSGIVGYTF TGTGCCAGCAGACCCCCATGGACAAGCGGGATCGTTGGCTACACCTTC
. . TRBJ1-4 TRBV30 CAWSYIGERKLFF TGTGCCTGGAGCTACATAGGGGAAAGAAAACTGTTTTTT
TRBD2 . TRBJ2-5 TRBV5-3 CARSAEASGGKKETQYF TGTGCCAGAAGCGCCGAGGCTAGCGGGGGGAAAAAAGAGACCCAGTACTTC
TRBD1 . TRBJ2-7 TRBV10-2 CASLGGQGYYEQYF TGCGCCAGCCTGGGGGGACAGGGTTACTACGAGCAGTACTTC
TRBD2 . TRBJ2-7 TRBV3-1/TRBV3-2 CASSLSGRVYEQYF TGTGCCAGCAGCTTAAGCGGGAGGGTTTACGAGCAGTACTTC
. . TRBJ1-2 TRBV28 CASSLGGGPNYGYTF TGTGCCAGCAGTCTGGGGGGGGGACCTAACTATGGCTACACCTTC
. . TRBJ1-2 TRBV14 CASSQVQGYGYTF TGTGCCAGCAGCCAAGTCCAGGGCTATGGCTACACCTTC
TRBD1 . TRBJ2-7 TRBV19 CASSRDSSYEQYF TGTGCCAGTAGTCGGGACAGTTCCTACGAGCAGTACTTC
TRBD1 few TRBJ2-2 TRBV5-4 CASSPGQRTGELFF TGTGCCAGCAGCCCGGGACAGCGCACCGGGGAGCTGTTTTTT
. few TRBJ2-5 TRBV7-8 CASSYPRQVQETQYF TGTGCCAGCAGCTACCCCAGACAGGTCCAAGAGACCCAGTACTTC
. . TRBJ1-4 TRBV9 CASSTSVATNEKLFF TGTGCCAGCAGCACCTCAGTCGCAACTAATGAAAAACTGTTTTTT
. . TRBJ2-7 TRBV5-1 CASSLVQGNEQYF TGCGCCAGCAGCTTGGTGCAGGGGAACGAGCAGTACTTC
TRBD2 . TRBJ2-7 TRBV11-1 CASSLGRTSGYEQYF TGTGCCAGCAGCTTAGGGAGGACTAGCGGCTACGAGCAGTACTTC
TRBD2 . TRBJ2-7 TRBV6-6 CASSRAGGNYEQYF TGTGCCAGCAGCCGAGCGGGAGGGAACTACGAGCAGTACTTC
. . TRBJ1-2 TRBV4-1 CASSQDRRAGYTF TGCGCCAGCAGCCAAGATAGGAGGGCTGGCTACACCTTC
TRBD2 . TRBJ2-5 TRBV30 CACGPGLAGGHETQYF TGTGCCTGCGGCCCGGGACTAGCGGGGGGGCACGAGACCCAGTACTTC
TRBD1 once TRBJ2-7 TRBV27 CASSLSGQGAYEQYF TGTGCCAGCAGTTTATCGGGACAGGGGGCCTACGAGCAGTACTTC
. . TRBJ1-2 TRBV2 CASSERPGDIGYTF TGTGCCAGCAGTGAACGTCCAGGGGATATCGGCTACACCTTC
. . TRBJ1-2 TRBV19 CASSIGGQWDPDTF TGTGCCAGTAGTATAGGCGGACAGTGGGATCCCGACACCTTC
TRBD1 . TRBJ2-3 TRBV7-3 CASSPGQGREGDTQYF TGTGCCAGCAGCCCCGGACAGGGGAGAGAAGGAGATACGCAGTATTTT